The clone carrying this TCR beta chain has more than one count but fewer than ten. Its specificity is not known. These data are taken from a study of identical twins. Study-wide points: Whereas memory repertoires showed no such difference, abundant cord blood beta clonotypes carried fewer insertions.

Germline V gives CDR1 LGHDT, CDR2 YNNKEL (reference sequence). This CDR3 is 14 amino acids long. Trimming stripped 1 base from V and 2 bases from J, with 9 bases between. One entry per CDR3 protein, called by TCRdb with MiXCR from the 5' RACE reads. Found here are a few hundred thousand distinct CDR3 sequences, approximately 9.6% of them singletons; the top ten hold around 3.1%. The data also belong to a second study, concerning yellow fever vaccine responses in identical twins.

This TCR was sampled from a woman aged 18-29 years in good health. The V gene is TRBV3-1, the J gene TRBJ2-7; D is uncertain. What was sequenced was PBMCs. In nucleotides, the CDR3 is TGTGCCAGCAGCCAAGTCACCGGTACCTACGAGCAGTACTTC. As protein: CASSQVTGTYEQYF.